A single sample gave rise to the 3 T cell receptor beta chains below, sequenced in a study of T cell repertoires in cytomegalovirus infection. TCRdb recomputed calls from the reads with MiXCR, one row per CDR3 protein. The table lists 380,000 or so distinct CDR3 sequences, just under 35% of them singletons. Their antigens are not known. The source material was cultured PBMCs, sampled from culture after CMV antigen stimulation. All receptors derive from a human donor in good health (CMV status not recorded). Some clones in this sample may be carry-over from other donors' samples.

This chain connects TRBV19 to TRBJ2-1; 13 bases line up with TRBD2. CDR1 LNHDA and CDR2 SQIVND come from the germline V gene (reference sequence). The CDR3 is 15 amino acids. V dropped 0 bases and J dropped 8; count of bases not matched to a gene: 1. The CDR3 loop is CASSIEGLAGYEQFF. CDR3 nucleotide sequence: TGTGCCAGTAGTATAGAGGGACTAGCGGGATATGAGCAGTTCTTC.

As DNA, the CDR3 is TGTGCTAGCCGAGAGGGGTTAGCCGAAGAGACCCAGTACTTC. As protein: CASREGLAEETQYF. The chain couples TRBV7-7 to TRBJ2-5; the D call may be TRBD1 or TRBD2 (5 bases each). This CDR3 has 14 residues. Per germline, CDR1 SSHAT and CDR2 FNYEAQ (reference sequence).

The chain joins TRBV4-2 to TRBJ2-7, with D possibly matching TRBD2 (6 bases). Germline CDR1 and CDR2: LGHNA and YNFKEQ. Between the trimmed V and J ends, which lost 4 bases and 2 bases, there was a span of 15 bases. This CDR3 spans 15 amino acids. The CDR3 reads CASSLAGTSTYEQYF. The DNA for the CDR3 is TGTGCCAGCAGCCTTGCCGGGACTTCCACCTACGAGCAGTACTTC.